This T cell receptor (beta chain) was documented in a study of blood T cells in healthy people across ages. Whole-study findings and limits: Naive and antigen-experienced cells could not be conclusively compared, given unsorted PBMCs. Diversity of TCR beta per million T cells declined in a roughly linear way with age.

Germline V gives CDR1 LGHNA, CDR2 YSLEER. This CDR3 has 14 residues. V was pared by 1 base and J by 4 bases, with 11 bases between. A second about 7 to 12 cycle PCR used barcoded and J-beta primers. TCRdb analysed the 5' RACE reads with MiXCR anew, one entry per CDR3 protein. The sample lists hundreds of thousands of distinct CDR3 sequences, 49% occurring once. Investigators took approximately 9.4 milliliters of peripheral blood from every donor. To note about this clonotype: What it binds is not known.

Sequencing input: blood. V is TRBV4-3 and J is TRBJ2-7; D is unclear. The origin of this receptor is a woman in her sixties in good health. The CDR3 DNA reads TGCGCCAGCAGCCAAGGACGGTCGGTATACGAGCAGTACTTC. Amino acids: CASSQGRSVYEQYF.